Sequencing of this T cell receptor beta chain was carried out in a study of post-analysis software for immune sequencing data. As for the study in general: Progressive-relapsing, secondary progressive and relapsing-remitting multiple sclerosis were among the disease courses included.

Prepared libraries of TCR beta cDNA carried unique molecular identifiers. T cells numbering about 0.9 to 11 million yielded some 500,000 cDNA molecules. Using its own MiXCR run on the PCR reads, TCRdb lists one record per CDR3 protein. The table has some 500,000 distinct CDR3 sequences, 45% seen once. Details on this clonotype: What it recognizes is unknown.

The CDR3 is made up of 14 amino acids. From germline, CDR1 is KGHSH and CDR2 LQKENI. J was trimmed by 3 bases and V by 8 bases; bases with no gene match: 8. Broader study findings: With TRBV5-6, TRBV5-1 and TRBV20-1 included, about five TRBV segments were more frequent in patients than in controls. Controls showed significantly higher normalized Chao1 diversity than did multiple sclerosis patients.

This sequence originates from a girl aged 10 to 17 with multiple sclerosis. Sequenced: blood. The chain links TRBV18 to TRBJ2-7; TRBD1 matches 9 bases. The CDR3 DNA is TGTGCCAGCAGTCCCGGGACAGGGAACTACGAGCAGTACTTC. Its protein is CASSPGTGNYEQYF.